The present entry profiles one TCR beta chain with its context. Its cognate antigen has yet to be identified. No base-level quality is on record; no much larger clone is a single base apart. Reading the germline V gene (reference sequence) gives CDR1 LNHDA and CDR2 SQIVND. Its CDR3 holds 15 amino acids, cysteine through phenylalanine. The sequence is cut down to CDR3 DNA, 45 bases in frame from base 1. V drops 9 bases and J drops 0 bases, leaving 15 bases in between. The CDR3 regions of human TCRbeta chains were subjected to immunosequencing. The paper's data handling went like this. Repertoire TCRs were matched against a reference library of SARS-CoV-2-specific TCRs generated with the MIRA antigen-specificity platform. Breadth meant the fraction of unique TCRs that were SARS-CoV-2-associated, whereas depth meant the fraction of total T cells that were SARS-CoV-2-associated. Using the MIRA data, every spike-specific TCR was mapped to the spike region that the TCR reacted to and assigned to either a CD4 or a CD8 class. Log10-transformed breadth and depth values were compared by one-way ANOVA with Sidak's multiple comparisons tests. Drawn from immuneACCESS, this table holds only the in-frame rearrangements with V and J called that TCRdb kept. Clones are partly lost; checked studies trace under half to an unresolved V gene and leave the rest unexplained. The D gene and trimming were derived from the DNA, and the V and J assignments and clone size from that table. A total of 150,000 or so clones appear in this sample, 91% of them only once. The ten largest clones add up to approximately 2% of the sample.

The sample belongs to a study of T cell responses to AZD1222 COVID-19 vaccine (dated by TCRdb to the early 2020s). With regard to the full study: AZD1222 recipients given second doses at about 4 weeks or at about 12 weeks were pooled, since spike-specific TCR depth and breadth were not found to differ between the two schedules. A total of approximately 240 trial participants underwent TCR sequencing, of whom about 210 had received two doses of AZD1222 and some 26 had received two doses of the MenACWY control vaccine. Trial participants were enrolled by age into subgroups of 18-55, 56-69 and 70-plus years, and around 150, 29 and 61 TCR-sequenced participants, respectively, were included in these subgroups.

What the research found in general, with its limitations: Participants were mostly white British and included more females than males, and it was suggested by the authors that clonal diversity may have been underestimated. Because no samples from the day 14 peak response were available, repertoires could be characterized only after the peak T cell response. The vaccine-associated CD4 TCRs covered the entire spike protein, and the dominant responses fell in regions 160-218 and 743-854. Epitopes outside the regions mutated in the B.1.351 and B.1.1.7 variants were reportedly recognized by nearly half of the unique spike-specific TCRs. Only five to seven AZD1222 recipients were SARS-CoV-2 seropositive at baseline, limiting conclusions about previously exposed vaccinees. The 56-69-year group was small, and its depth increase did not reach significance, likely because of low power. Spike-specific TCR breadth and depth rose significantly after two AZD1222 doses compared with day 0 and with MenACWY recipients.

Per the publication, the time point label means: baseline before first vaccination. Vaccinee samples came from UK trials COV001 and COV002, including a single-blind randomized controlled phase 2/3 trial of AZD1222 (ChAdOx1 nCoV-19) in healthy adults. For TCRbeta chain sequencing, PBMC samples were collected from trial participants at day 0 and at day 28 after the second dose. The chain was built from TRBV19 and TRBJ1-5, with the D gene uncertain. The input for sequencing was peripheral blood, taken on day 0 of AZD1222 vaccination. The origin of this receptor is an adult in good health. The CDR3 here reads CARNPFGDSNQPQHF. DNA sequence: TGTGCCAGGAACCCGTTCGGCGATAGCAATCAGCCCCAGCATTTT.